What follows are 32 T cell receptor beta chains derived from one specimen sequenced in a study of shared clonotypes between healthy human individuals. Data came from immunoSEQ multiplex PCR; TCRdb stores just in-frame clones and leaves some out. The sample consists of roughly 1.5 million clones, 95% to 99% of them appearing once. The specimen sequenced was naive CD4+ T cells sorted from blood. Subset described: CD45RA+ positively selected. The source is a man aged 30 to 39 in good health.

The chain is built from TRBV25-1 and TRBJ2-7, with 7 bases aligning to TRBD1. This CDR3 has 16 residues. V dropped 1 base and J dropped 5; count of bases not matched to a gene: 11. Germline assignment: CDR1 MGHDK and CDR2 SYGVNS. The CDR3 DNA follows: TGTGCCAGCAGTGAATCCCCTTTGCCACAGGGGAACGAGCAGTACTTC. Translated: CASSESPLPQGNEQYF.

This clone has just one count. This chain connects TRBV4-1 to TRBJ2-7; weak D call: TRBD2 (6 bases). The V end was cut by 4 bases, the J end by 2 bases, with 18 bases between. The CDR3 extends over 16 amino acids. The germline V gene encodes CDR1 MGHRA and CDR2 YSYEKL. CDR3 loop: CASSRSREDITYEQYF. The CDR3 DNA is TGCGCCAGCAGCCGCAGTAGGGAGGACATTACCTACGAGCAGTACTTC.

As concerns this clone: Other nucleotide sequences in the sample specify the same CDR3. The chain has TRBV29-1 and TRBJ2-5, with D perhaps matching TRBD1 (5 bases). The CDR3 is 12 amino acids. Trimming removed 6 bases from V and 4 bases from J, with 12 bases in between. Germline CDR1 reads SQVTM; CDR2 reads ANQGSEA. CDR3 DNA sequence: TGCAGCGTCAGGGTAGTAGGAGAGACCCAGTACTTC. Translated: CSVRVVGETQYF.

The CDR3 nucleotides read TGTGCCAGCAGCTCACGGGGAGCCGTCCAAGAGACCCAGTACTTC. The encoded protein is CASSSRGAVQETQYF. The V gene is TRBV11-2, the J gene TRBJ2-5, with D perhaps TRBD2 (5 bases). Germline CDR1 reads SGHAT; CDR2 reads FQNNGV. V was clipped by 4 bases and J by 1 base, with 13 bases between them. This CDR3 is 15 amino acids long.

This clone was observed a single time. The chain recombines TRBV11-2 with TRBJ1-5, with 7 bases that match TRBD1. The CDR3 extends over 18 amino acids. The V and J ends lost 4 bases and 0 bases, in that order; junction bases with no gene match: 12. CDR1 and CDR2 from the germline V gene are SGHAT and FQNNGV. CDR3: CASSCQRTGKHSNQPQHF. As DNA, the CDR3 is TGTGCCAGCAGCTGCCAGAGGACAGGTAAGCATAGCAATCAGCCCCAGCATTTT.

The V gene is TRBV28, the J gene TRBJ2-7; 8 bases agree with TRBD1. Germline CDR1 MDHEN, CDR2 SYDVKM. This CDR3 comprises 14 residues. V gave up 6 bases and J gave up 2 bases; unmatched junction bases: 6. The CDR3 loop is CASSPGGFAYEQYF. Written as DNA, the CDR3 is TGTGCCAGCAGCCCAGGGGGCTTCGCCTACGAGCAGTACTTC.

The chain combines TRBV7-2 with TRBJ2-3, with 9 nucleotides matching TRBD2. The CDR3 length is 17 residues. With V trimmed by 5 bases and J by 2 bases, 11 bases remained unmatched. Per the germline V gene, CDR1 is SGHTA and CDR2 is FQGNSA. CDR3 sequence reads: CASSTPMPSGVTDTQYF. The CDR3 region has the DNA TGTGCCAGCAGCACCCCCATGCCTAGCGGGGTCACAGATACGCAGTATTTT.

The chain has TRBV18 and TRBJ2-7; D is possibly TRBD1 or TRBD2 (6 bases each). Germline V CDR1 and CDR2: KGHSH, LQKENI. The ends were cut back, 2 bases at V and 1 base at J, with 21 bases in the middle. The CDR3 spans 18 residues. The DNA for the CDR3 is TGTGCCAGCTCACCAATTATACCCAGGGGTAGCGGATCCTACGAGCAGTACTTC. Encoded protein: CASSPIIPRGSGSYEQYF.

This chain links TRBV18 with TRBJ2-3, with 7 bases fitting TRBD2. The CDR3 totals 15 residues. J was trimmed by 0 bases and V by 2 bases; bases with no gene match: 2. CDR1 is KGHSH and CDR2 is LQKENI in the germline V gene. CDR3 amino acids: CASSPISGSTDTQYF. The DNA of the CDR3 is TGTGCCAGCTCACCAATTAGCGGGAGCACAGATACGCAGTATTTT.

The chain combines TRBV18 with TRBJ2-5; no reliable D call. Germline CDR1 is KGHSH and CDR2 is LQKENI. The CDR3 has 16 amino acids. V was cut by 1 base and J by 5 bases, with 17 bases left in between. The CDR3 here is CASSPRQADPRETQYF. The CDR3 region has the DNA TGTGCCAGCTCACCACGGCAGGCAGACCCTAGGGAGACCCAGTACTTC. Based on the CDR3 plus reference TRBV18 and TRBJ2-5, the full variable domain is NAGVMQNPRHLVRRRGQEARLRCSPMKGHSHVYWYRQLPEEGLKFMVYLQKENIIDESGMPKERFSAEFPKEGPSILRIQQVVRGDSAAYFCASSPRQADPRETQYFGPGTRLLVL.

The chain recombines TRBV19 with TRBJ1-1; 7 positions agree with TRBD1. This CDR3 is 14 amino acids long. In germline, CDR1 is LNHDA, CDR2 SQIVND (reference sequence). After removal of 5 bases from V and 6 bases from J, the junction contained 9 bases not matched to a gene. CDR3: CASSVRGVLSEAFF. The CDR3 nucleotides are TGTGCCAGTAGTGTCAGGGGGGTATTATCTGAAGCTTTCTTT.

The chain links TRBV4-1 to TRBJ1-3, with D possibly being TRBD1 (6 bases). V was pared by 1 base and J by 4 bases, with 20 bases between. The length of the CDR3 is 18 residues. CDR1 MGHRA and CDR2 YSYEKL come from the germline V gene. The CDR3 here is CASSQGKNREFSGNTIYF. In DNA form, the CDR3 reads TGCGCCAGCAGCCAAGGAAAAAACAGGGAGTTCAGCGGAAACACCATATATTTT.

This clone was seen once. The gene calls are TRBV5-6 and TRBJ1-5; D unclear. This CDR3 is 13 amino acids long. The germline V gene has CDR1 SGHDT and CDR2 YYEEEE. Trimming removed 0 bases from V and 10 bases from J, with 11 bases in between. The DNA for the CDR3 is TGTGCCAGCAGCTTGGGCGCGCATTCACCCCAGCATTTT. This sequence encodes CASSLGAHSPQHF.

CDR3 coding DNA: TGTGCCAGCAGCTTACGTGGGACTAGCGGGAGTTTAGGGCAGTTCTTC. Translated: CASSLRGTSGSLGQFF. The chain has TRBV7-9 and TRBJ2-1, with 14 bases identical to TRBD2. The CDR3 is 16 residues long. Germline V gene lookup returns CDR1 SEHNR and CDR2 FQNEAQ (reference sequence). V shed 2 bases and J 12 bases; nucleotides not matched to a gene: 9.

The genes are TRBV7-8 and TRBJ2-5; TRBD2 aligns across 7 bases. The germline CDR1 and CDR2 sequences are SGHVS and FQNEAQ. The V segment lost 5 bases and the J segment 2 bases; nucleotides outside the gene matches: 17. The CDR3 runs 18 residues. Written as DNA, the CDR3 is TGTGCCAGCAGCCAACGACCTATCAATGGACTAGGGCAAGAGACCCAGTACTTC. Translated: CASSQRPINGLGQETQYF.

To note about this clone: At the DNA level, this CDR3 is encoded by other sequences in the same sample as well. CDR3 coding DNA: TGTGCCAGCAGCGTTGGACAAGGAACGTACGAGCAGTACTTC. This gives the protein CASSVGQGTYEQYF. V usage is TRBV9 and J usage is TRBJ2-7; D is perhaps TRBD1 (5 bases). V was cut by 2 bases and J by 4 bases, with 13 bases left in between. Germline CDR1 is SGDLS and CDR2 is YYNGEE. This CDR3 spans 14 amino acids.

The gene calls are TRBV25-1 and TRBJ2-3; TRBD1 aligns across 10 bases. This CDR3 is 16 amino acids long. Germline lookup yields CDR1 MGHDK and CDR2 SYGVNS. The V segment lost 6 bases and the J segment 6 bases; nucleotides outside the gene matches: 12. The CDR3 spells CASSPNRQGARDTQYF. The CDR3, as DNA: TGTGCCAGCAGCCCCAATAGACAGGGGGCGCGGGATACGCAGTATTTT.

The rearrangement joins TRBV6-6 to TRBJ1-4, with a tentative D call TRBD1 (6 bases). CDR3 length: 15 amino acids. Germline values: CDR1 MNHNY, CDR2 SVGAGI (reference sequence). Trimming cost V 5 bases and J 2 bases, with 12 bases left between them. The CDR3 DNA sequence: TGTGCCAGCAGTAACCGACAGGACACTAATGAAAAACTGTTTTTT. This translates into CASSNRQDTNEKLFF.

The V and J genes are TRBV7-9 and TRBJ2-7; 13 bases match TRBD2. The CDR3 spans 19 residues. The V segment lost 1 base and the J segment 7 bases; nucleotides outside the gene matches: 16. Germline assignment: CDR1 SEHNR and CDR2 FQNEAQ (reference sequence). The CDR3 loop is CASSLGGLAGAGPLREQYF. The DNA for the CDR3 is TGTGCCAGCAGCTTAGGTGGACTAGCGGGAGCTGGGCCTTTAAGGGAGCAGTACTTC.

The chain carries TRBV11-2 and TRBJ1-1, with a tentative D call TRBD1 (6 bases). The CDR3 totals 15 residues. The V and J ends lost 1 base and 2 bases respectively, with 11 bases between them. Germline CDR1 reads SGHAT; CDR2 reads FQNNGV. CDR3 protein: CASSLALGTNTEAFF. CDR3 in DNA: TGTGCCAGCAGCTTAGCCCTGGGGACAAACACTGAAGCTTTCTTT.

The V and J genes are TRBV19 and TRBJ1-2; no clear D. Germline V gene data show CDR1 as LNHDA and CDR2 as SQIVND (reference sequence). CDR3 size: 16 residues. V dropped 6 bases and J dropped 2 bases, with 19 bases sitting between them. The CDR3 DNA is TGTGCCAGTAGACCCGACCTCGGGAGATCAAACTATGGCTACACCTTC. The encoded protein is CASRPDLGRSNYGYTF.

V usage is TRBV2 and J usage is TRBJ2-7; 8 bases map to TRBD2. The CDR3 has 12 residues. J gave up 9 bases and V 6 bases, and 7 bases lay outside the gene matches. Germline assignment: CDR1 SNHLY and CDR2 FYNNEI. The CDR3 bases are TGTGCCAGCAGCGCCCTCGGGGGGGTGCAGTACTTC. As protein: CASSALGGVQYF.

V gene TRBV25-1 combines with J gene TRBJ2-7; no clear D gene. CDR3 length: 11 amino acids. Germline CDR1 reads MGHDK; CDR2 reads SYGVNS. V dropped 6 bases and J dropped 3 bases, with 6 bases sitting between them. The CDR3 here is CASSPDYEQYF. The CDR3 DNA sequence: TGTGCCAGCAGCCCCGACTACGAGCAGTACTTC.

This chain links TRBV20-1 with TRBJ2-7, with D maybe TRBD1 (6 bases). V was pared by 5 bases and J by 6 bases, with 11 bases between. This CDR3 has 11 residues. From germline, CDR1 is DFQATT and CDR2 SNEGSKA (reference sequence). Here the CDR3 reads CSAEGDVEQYF. The DNA for the CDR3 is TGCAGTGCTGAGGGGGACGTCGAGCAGTACTTC.

J is TRBJ2-7 and V is TRBV28; 7 bases agree with TRBD1. With 8 bases clipped from V and 1 base from J, the junction kept 8 bases outside the gene matches. This CDR3 spans 14 amino acids. The V gene's germline CDR1 is MDHEN and CDR2 SYDVKM. CDR3 sequence reads: CASDNRTGSYEQYF. The CDR3 coding sequence is TGTGCCAGCGACAACCGGACAGGATCCTACGAGCAGTACTTC.

Remarks on this clone: The same CDR3 can be traced to other DNA sequences in this sample. The chain combines TRBV5-1 with TRBJ2-5, with 13 bases aligning to TRBD2. Trimming at V came to 4 bases and at J to 3 bases, leaving 3 bases not matched to a gene. Germline loops: CDR1 SGHRS, CDR2 YFSETQ. The CDR3 totals 15 residues. CDR3 nucleotides: TGCGCCAGCAGCCTTGGACTAGCGGGAGAAGAGACCCAGTACTTC. Translating gives CASSLGLAGEETQYF. The variable domain in full, with the rest retrieved from reference TRBV5-1 and TRBJ2-5, is KAGVTQTPRYLIKTRGQQVTLSCSPISGHRSVSWYQQTPGQGLQFLFEYFSETQRNKGNFPGRFSGRQFSNSRSEMNVSTLELGDSALYLCASSLGLAGEETQYFGPGTRLLVL.

The chain carries TRBV5-4 and TRBJ2-1; D perhaps matches TRBD2 (5 bases). Germline CDR1 SGHNT, CDR2 YYREEE (reference sequence). V lost 0 bases to trimming and J lost 6 bases, with 10 bases between them. The CDR3 sequence is 14 residues long. CDR3 in amino acids: CASSLVSGVNEQFF. The CDR3 nucleotides read TGTGCCAGCAGCTTGGTTTCCGGGGTCAATGAGCAGTTCTTC.

The chain couples TRBV9 to TRBJ2-7; 8 bases are a match to TRBD1. The junction had 6 bases not matched to a gene; V was cut back by 2 bases and J by 5 bases. The CDR3 spans 14 residues. In germline, CDR1 is SGDLS, CDR2 YYNGEE. Here the CDR3 DNA reads TGTGCCAGCAGCGTTGGACAGGGTGGCGACGAGCAGTACTTC. Translating gives CASSVGQGGDEQYF. The full variable domain, its missing parts supplied by reference TRBV9 and TRBJ2-7, is DSGVTQTPKHLITATGQRVTLRCSPRSGDLSVYWYQQSLDQGLQFLIQYYNGEERAKGNILERFSAQQFPDLHSELNLSSLELGDSALYFCASSVGQGGDEQYFGPGTRLTVT.

V is TRBV5-8 and J is TRBJ2-3; 8 nucleotides match TRBD1. CDR1 is SGHTS and CDR2 is YDEGEE in the germline V gene. CDR3 size: 15 residues. The J segment lost 2 bases and the V segment lost 2 bases, leaving 4 bases of the junction unmatched. The DNA for the CDR3 is TGTGCCAGCAGCTTACGGACAGGGAACACAGATACGCAGTATTTT. Amino acids: CASSLRTGNTDTQYF.

This chain joins TRBV29-1 and TRBJ2-7; 10 bases are shared with TRBD2. There are 13 residues in the CDR3. Per the germline V gene, CDR1 is SQVTM and CDR2 is ANQGSEA. The ends lost 6 bases at V and 0 bases at J; junction bases unmatched: 2. CDR3 sequence (DNA): TGCAGCGTGAGCGGGAGGGCCTCCTACGAGCAGTACTTC. Amino acids: CSVSGRASYEQYF.

The chain uses TRBV9 and TRBJ2-3, with 10 bases identical to TRBD2. J lost 6 bases, V lost 3 bases, and 10 bases had no gene match. Germline V gives CDR1 SGDLS, CDR2 YYNGEE. The CDR3 has 16 amino acids. The CDR3 nucleotides read TGTGCCAGCAGCGCGACAGCGGGAGGGCCGACTGATACGCAGTATTTT. Amino acids: CASSATAGGPTDTQYF.

This chain uses TRBV7-6 with TRBJ2-1; D not certain. Trimming stripped 1 base from V and 5 bases from J, with 9 bases between. Germline V gene sequence: CDR1 SGHVS, CDR2 FNYEAQ. The CDR3 runs 14 residues. CDR3 in amino acids: CASSLVSPNNEQFF. The CDR3 DNA reads TGTGCCAGCAGCTTAGTTAGCCCCAACAATGAGCAGTTCTTC.